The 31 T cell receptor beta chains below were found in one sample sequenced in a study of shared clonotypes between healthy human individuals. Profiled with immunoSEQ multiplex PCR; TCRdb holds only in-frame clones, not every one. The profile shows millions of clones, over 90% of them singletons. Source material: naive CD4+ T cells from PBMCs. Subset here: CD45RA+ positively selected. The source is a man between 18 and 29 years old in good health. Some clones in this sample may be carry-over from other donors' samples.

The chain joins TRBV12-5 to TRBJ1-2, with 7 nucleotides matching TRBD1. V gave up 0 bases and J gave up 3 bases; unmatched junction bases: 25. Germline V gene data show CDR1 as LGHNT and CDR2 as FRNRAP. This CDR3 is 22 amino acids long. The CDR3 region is CASGLVPPGQVGDKSDDYGYTF. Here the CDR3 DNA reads TGTGCTAGTGGTTTGGTACCGCCCGGACAGGTTGGGGACAAAAGTGACGACTATGGCTACACCTTC.

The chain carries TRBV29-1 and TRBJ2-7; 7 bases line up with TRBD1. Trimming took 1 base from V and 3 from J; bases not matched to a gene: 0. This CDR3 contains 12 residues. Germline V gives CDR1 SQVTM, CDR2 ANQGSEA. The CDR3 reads CSVEAGGYEQYF. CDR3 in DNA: TGCAGCGTTGAAGCAGGGGGCTACGAGCAGTACTTC.

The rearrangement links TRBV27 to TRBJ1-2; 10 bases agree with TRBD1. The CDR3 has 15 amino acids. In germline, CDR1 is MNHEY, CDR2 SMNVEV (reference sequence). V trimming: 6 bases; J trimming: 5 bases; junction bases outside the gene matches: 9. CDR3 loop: CASRVTGGGVYGYTF. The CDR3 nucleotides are TGTGCCAGCAGGGTGACAGGGGGCGGTGTGTATGGCTACACCTTC.

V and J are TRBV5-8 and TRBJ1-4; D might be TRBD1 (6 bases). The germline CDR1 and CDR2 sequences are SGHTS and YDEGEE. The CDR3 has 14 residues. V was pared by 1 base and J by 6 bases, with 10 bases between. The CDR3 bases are TGTGCCAGCAGCTTGAGGCCAGGGGATGAAAAACTGTTTTTT. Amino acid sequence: CASSLRPGDEKLFF.

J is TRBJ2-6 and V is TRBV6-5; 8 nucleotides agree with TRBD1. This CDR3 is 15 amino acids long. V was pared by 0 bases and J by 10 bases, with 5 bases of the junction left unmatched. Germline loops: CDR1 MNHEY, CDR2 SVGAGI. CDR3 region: CASSYSPGGRNVLTF. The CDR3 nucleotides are TGTGCCAGCAGTTACTCGCCAGGGGGCAGGAACGTCCTGACTTTC.

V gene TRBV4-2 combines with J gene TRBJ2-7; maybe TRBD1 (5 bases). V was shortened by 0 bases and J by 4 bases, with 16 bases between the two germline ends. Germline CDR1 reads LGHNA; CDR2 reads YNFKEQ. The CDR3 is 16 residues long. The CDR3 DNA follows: TGTGCCAGCAGCCAAGACCGAATTGGGAAGGGGTACGAGCAGTACTTC. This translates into CASSQDRIGKGYEQYF.

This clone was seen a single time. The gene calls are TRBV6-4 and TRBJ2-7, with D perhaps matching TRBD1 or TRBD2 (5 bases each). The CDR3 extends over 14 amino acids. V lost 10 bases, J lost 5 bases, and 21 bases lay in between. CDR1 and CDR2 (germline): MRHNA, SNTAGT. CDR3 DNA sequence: TGTGCCATCCACAAAAACGGCAGGGACGACGAGCAGTACTTC. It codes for CAIHKNGRDDEQYF.

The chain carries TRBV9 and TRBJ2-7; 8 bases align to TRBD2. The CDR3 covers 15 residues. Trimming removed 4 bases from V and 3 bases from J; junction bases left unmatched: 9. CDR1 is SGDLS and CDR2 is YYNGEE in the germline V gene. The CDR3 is CASSQGPGLVYEQYF. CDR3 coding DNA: TGTGCCAGCAGCCAAGGACCGGGACTAGTCTACGAGCAGTACTTC.

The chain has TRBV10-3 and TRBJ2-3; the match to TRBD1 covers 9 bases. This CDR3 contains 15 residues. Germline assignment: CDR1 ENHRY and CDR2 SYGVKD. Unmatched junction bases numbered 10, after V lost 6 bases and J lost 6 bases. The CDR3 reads CAISSDRGRRDTQYF. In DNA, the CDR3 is TGTGCCATCAGCAGTGACAGGGGGAGGCGGGATACGCAGTATTTT.

The CDR3 nucleotides are TGTGCCAGCAGGCCCTATCTAGCGGGTTTAGATACGCAGTATTTT. Translation gives CASRPYLAGLDTQYF. The chain links TRBV27 to TRBJ2-3, with TRBD2 matching 8 bases. The germline V gene encodes CDR1 MNHEY and CDR2 SMNVEV (reference sequence). V lost 6 bases and J lost 5; bases outside the gene matches: 10. The CDR3 length is 15 residues.

The CDR3: CASSYATGAGDEKLFF. CDR3 in DNA: TGTGCCAGCAGTTACGCTACAGGGGCAGGGGATGAAAAACTGTTTTTT. The chain joins TRBV6-6 to TRBJ1-4, with 7 bases identical to TRBD1. The trim removed 2 bases at V and 6 bases at J, leaving 9 bases unmatched. Germline V gene data show CDR1 as MNHNY and CDR2 as SVGAGI (reference sequence). CDR3 length equals 16 residues.

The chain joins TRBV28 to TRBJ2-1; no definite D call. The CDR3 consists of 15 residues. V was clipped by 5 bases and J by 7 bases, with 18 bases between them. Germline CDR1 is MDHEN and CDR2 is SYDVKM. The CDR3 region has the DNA TGTGCCAGCAGTCCCGGCGGAGCCGCCCTAAATGAGCAGTTCTTC. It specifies CASSPGGAALNEQFF.

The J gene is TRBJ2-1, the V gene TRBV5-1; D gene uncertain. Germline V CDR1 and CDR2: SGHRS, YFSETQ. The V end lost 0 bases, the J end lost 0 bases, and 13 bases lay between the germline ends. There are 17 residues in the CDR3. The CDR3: CASSLAWQPSSYNEQFF. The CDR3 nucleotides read TGCGCCAGCAGCTTGGCCTGGCAGCCGAGCTCCTACAATGAGCAGTTCTTC. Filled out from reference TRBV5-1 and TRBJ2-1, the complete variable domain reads KAGVTQTPRYLIKTRGQQVTLSCSPISGHRSVSWYQQTPGQGLQFLFEYFSETQRNKGNFPGRFSGRQFSNSRSEMNVSTLELGDSALYLCASSLAWQPSSYNEQFFGPGTRLTVL.

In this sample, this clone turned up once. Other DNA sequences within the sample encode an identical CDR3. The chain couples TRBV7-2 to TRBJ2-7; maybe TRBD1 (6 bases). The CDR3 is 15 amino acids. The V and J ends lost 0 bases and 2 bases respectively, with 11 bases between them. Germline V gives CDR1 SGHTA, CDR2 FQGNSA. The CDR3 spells CASSLATGTPYEQYF. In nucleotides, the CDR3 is TGTGCCAGCAGCTTAGCCACAGGGACCCCCTACGAGCAGTACTTC.

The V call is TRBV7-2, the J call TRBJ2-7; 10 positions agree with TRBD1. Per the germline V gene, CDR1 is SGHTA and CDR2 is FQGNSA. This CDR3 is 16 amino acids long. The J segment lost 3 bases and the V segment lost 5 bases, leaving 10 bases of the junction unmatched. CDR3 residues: CASSPGTGDSHYEQYF. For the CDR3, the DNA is TGTGCCAGCAGCCCCGGGACAGGGGACTCCCACTACGAGCAGTACTTC.

CDR3 loop: CASSQGPSAVNEKLFF. CDR3 coding DNA: TGTGCCAGCAGCCAAGGGCCGAGTGCTGTTAATGAAAAACTGTTTTTT. The gene calls are TRBV14 and TRBJ1-4, with no clear D. Between the trimmed V and J ends, which lost 1 base and 4 bases, there was a span of 13 bases. CDR1 is SGHDN, CDR2 FVKESK, per germline. The CDR3 sequence is 16 residues long. The whole variable domain, filled in from reference TRBV14 and TRBJ1-4, reads EAGVTQFPSHSVIEKGQTVTLRCDPISGHDNLYWYRRVMGKEIKFLLHFVKESKQDESGMPNNRFLAERTGGTYSTLKVQPAELEDSGVYFCASSQGPSAVNEKLFFGSGTQLSVL.

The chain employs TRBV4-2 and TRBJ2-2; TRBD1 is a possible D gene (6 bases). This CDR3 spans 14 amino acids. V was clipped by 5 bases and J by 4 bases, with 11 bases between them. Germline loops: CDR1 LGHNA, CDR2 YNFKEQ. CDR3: CASSLYRATGELFF. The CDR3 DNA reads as TGTGCCAGCAGCTTGTACAGGGCCACCGGGGAGCTGTTTTTT.

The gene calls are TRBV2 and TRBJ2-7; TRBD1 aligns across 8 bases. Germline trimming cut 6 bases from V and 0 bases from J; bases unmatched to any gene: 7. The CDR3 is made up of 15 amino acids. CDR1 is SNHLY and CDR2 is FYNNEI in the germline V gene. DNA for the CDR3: TGTGCCAGCAGCGAGAGGACAGGGCTCTCCTACGAGCAGTACTTC. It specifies CASSERTGLSYEQYF. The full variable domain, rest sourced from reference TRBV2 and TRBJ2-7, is EPEVTQTPSHQVTQMGQEVILRCVPISNHLYFYWYRQILGQKVEFLVSFYNNEISEKSEIFDDQFSVERPDGSNFTLKIRSTKLEDSAMYFCASSERTGLSYEQYFGPGTRLTVT.

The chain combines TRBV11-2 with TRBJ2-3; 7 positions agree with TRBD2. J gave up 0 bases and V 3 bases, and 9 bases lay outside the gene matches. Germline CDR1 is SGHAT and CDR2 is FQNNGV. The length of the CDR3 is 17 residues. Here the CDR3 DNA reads TGTGCCAGCAGCTTCCATCAGCGGGGTTATAGCACAGATACGCAGTATTTT. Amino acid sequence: CASSFHQRGYSTDTQYF.

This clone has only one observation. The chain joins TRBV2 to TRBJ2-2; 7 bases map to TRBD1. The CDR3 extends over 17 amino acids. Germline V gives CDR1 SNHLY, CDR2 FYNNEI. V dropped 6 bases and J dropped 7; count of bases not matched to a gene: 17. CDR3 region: CASRRTGLPGMIGELFF. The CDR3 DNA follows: TGTGCCAGCAGACGGACAGGCTTACCCGGGATGATCGGGGAGCTGTTTTTT.

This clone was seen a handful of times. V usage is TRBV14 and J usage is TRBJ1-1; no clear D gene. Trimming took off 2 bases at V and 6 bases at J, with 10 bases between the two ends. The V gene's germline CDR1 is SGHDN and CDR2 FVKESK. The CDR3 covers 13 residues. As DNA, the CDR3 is TGTGCCAGCAGCCAATCACGAAGTGCTGAAGCTTTCTTT. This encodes CASSQSRSAEAFF.

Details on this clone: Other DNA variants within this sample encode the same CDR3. The CDR3 region has the DNA TGCGCCAGCAGCTTACAGTTGAACACCGGGGAGCTGTTTTTT. Its translation: CASSLQLNTGELFF. The V gene is TRBV5-1, the J gene TRBJ2-2; D is undetermined. The CDR3 is 14 amino acids. Germline CDR1 SGHRS, CDR2 YFSETQ. The V and J ends lost 2 bases and 1 base respectively, with 6 bases between them.

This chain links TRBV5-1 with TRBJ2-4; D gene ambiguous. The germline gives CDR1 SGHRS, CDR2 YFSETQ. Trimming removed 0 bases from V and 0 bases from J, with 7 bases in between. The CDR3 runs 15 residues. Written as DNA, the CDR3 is TGCGCCAGCAGCTTGGGAGTAATAGCCAAAAACATTCAGTACTTC. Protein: CASSLGVIAKNIQYF.

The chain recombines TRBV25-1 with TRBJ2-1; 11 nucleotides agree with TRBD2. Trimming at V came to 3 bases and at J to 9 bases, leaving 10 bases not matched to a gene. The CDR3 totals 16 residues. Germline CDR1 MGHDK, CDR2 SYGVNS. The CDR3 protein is CASSDPGSGRASEQFF. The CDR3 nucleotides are TGTGCCAGCAGTGACCCCGGTAGCGGGAGGGCCAGTGAGCAGTTCTTC.

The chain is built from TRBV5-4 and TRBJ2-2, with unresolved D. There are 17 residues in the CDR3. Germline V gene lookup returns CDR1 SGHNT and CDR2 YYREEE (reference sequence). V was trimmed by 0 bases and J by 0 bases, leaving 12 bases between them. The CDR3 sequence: CASSLGGFAANTGELFF. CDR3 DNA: TGTGCCAGCAGCTTGGGGGGATTTGCGGCGAACACCGGGGAGCTGTTTTTT.

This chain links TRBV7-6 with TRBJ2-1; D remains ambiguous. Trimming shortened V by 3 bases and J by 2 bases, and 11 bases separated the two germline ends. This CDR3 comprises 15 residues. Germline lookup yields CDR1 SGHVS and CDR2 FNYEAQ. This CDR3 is CASSLGVGPYNEQFF. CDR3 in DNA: TGTGCCAGCAGCTTGGGTGTAGGGCCCTACAATGAGCAGTTCTTC.

The CDR3: CASTSRGTGLETQYF. CDR3 in DNA: TGCGCCAGCACCTCCCGGGGGACAGGGCTCGAGACCCAGTACTTC. The chain has TRBV5-1 and TRBJ2-5, with 9 bases that match TRBD1. This CDR3 has 15 amino acids. The V gene end was trimmed by 6 bases and the J gene end by 5 bases; junction bases not matched to a gene: 11. Germline values: CDR1 SGHRS, CDR2 YFSETQ. The variable domain in full, with the rest retrieved from reference TRBV5-1 and TRBJ2-5, is KAGVTQTPRYLIKTRGQQVTLSCSPISGHRSVSWYQQTPGQGLQFLFEYFSETQRNKGNFPGRFSGRQFSNSRSEMNVSTLELGDSALYLCASTSRGTGLETQYFGPGTRLLVL.

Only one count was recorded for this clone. This CDR3 reads CASRAPGQGDETQYF. The CDR3 DNA reads TGTGCCAGCAGAGCCCCGGGACAGGGGGACGAGACCCAGTACTTC. The rearrangement links TRBV2 to TRBJ2-5; TRBD1 matches 11 bases. Germline V gene lookup returns CDR1 SNHLY and CDR2 FYNNEI. CDR3 length: 15 amino acids. The V segment lost 6 bases and the J segment 5 bases; nucleotides outside the gene matches: 8.

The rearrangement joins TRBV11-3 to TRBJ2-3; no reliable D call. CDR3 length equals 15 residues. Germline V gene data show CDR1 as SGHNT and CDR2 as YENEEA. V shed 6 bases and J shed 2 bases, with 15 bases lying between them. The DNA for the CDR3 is TGTGCCAGCAGTGCTTCTCGAGTGCCCACAGATACGCAGTATTTT. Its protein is CASSASRVPTDTQYF.

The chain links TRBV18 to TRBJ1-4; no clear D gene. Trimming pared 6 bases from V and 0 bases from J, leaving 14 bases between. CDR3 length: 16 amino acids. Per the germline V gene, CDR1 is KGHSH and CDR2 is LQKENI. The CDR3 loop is CASSRTSDSTNEKLFF. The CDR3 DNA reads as TGTGCCAGCTCCAGGACCTCTGATTCAACTAATGAAAAACTGTTTTTT.

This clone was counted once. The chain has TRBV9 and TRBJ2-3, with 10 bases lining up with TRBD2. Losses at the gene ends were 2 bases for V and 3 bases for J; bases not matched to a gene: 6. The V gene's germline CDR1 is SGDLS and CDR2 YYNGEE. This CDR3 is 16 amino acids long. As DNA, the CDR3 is TGTGCCAGCAGCGTGAAAGCGGGAGGGCGGACAGATACGCAGTATTTT. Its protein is CASSVKAGGRTDTQYF.